The present TCR beta chain was sequenced within a study of kidney transplant recipient with SARS-CoV-2 infection. TCRdb ran MiXCR on the reads and lists one entry per CDR3 protein. The data show 200,000 to 300,000 distinct CDR3 sequences, 29% seen once. The CDR3 is 17 residues long. V lost 4 bases, J lost 6 bases, and 24 bases lay in between. Per germline, CDR1 MNHNS and CDR2 SASEGT. On this clonotype: This may be a read error, as it is one base from a much larger clone.

The sequence was obtained from a male patient aged 25-45 years who had COVID-19 and was a kidney transplant recipient. Some of the T cells might come from the graft donor. The material was a blood sample, obtained at baseline and on day 111 from a kidney transplant recipient. V usage is TRBV6-1 and J usage is TRBJ1-2; D is uncertain. CDR3: CASSAVSSMRKTHGYTF. DNA of the CDR3: TGTGCCAGCAGTGCAGTCAGCTCTATGCGAAAGACCCATGGCTACACCTTC.